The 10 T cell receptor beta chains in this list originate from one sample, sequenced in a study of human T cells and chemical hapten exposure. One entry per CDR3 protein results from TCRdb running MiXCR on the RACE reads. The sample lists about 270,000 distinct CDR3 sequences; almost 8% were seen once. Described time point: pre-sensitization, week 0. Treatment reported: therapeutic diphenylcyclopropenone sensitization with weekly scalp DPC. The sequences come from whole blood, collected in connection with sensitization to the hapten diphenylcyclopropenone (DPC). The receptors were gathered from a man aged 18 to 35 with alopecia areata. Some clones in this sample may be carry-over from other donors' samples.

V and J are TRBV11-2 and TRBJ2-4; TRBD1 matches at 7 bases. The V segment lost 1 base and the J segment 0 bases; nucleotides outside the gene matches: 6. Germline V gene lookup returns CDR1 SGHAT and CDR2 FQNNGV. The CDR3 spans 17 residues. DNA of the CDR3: TGTGCCAGCAGCTTAGGAGGGGGCTGGAGAGCCAAAAACATTCAGTACTTC. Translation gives CASSLGGGWRAKNIQYF.

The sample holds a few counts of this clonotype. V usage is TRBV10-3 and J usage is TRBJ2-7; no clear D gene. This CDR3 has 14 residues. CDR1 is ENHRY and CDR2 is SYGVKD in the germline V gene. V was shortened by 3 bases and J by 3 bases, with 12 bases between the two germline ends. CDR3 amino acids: CAISDPDLGYEQYV. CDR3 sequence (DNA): TGTGCCATCAGTGATCCTGACCTTGGCTACGAGCAGTACGTC.

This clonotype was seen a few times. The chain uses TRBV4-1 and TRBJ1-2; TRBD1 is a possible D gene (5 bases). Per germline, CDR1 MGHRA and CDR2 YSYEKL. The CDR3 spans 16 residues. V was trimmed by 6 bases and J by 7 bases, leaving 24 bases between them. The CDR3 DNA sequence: TGCGCCAGCAGAGCCTCAAAGGGACGGGGGGAGCGTGGCTACACCTTC. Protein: CASRASKGRGERGYTF.

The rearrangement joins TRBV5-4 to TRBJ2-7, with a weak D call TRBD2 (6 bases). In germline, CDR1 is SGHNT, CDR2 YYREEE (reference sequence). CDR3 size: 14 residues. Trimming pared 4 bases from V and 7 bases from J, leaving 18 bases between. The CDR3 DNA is TGTGCCAGCAGCGCTGGCGTCCGGGCGGGAGAGCAGTACGTC. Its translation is CASSAGVRAGEQYV.

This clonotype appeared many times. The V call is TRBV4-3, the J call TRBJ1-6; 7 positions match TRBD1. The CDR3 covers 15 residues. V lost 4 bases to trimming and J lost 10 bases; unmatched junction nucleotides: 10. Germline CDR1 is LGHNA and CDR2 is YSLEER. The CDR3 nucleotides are TGCGCCAGCAGCCTGGAACAGGGGCAAAGCTCACCCCTCCACTTT. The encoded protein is CASSLEQGQSSPLHF.

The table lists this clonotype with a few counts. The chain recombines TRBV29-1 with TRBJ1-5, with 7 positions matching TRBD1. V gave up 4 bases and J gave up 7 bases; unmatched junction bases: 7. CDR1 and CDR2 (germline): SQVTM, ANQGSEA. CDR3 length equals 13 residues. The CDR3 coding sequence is TGCAGCGTTGTTGGGTCAGGGGGACAGCCCCAGCATTTT. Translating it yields CSVVGSGGQPQHF.

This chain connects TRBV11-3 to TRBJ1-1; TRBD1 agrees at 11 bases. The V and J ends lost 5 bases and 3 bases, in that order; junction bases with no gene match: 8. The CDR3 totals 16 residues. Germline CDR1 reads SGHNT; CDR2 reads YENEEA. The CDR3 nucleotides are TGTGCCAGCAGCCATGGACAGGGGGCCCAGGACACTGAAGCTTTCTTT. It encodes CASSHGQGAQDTEAFF.

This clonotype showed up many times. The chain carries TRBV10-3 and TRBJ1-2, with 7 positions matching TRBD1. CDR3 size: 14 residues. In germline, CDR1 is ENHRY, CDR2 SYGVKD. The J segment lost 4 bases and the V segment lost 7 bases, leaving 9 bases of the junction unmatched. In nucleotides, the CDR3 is TGTGCCATCAACGAGGGGGACAGAGCCTATGGCTACACCTTC. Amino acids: CAINEGDRAYGYTF.

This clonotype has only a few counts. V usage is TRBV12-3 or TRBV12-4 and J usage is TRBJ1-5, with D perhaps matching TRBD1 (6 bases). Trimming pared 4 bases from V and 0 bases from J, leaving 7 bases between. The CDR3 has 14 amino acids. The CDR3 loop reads CASSWTVSNQPQHF. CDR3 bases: TGTGCCAGCAGTTGGACAGTTAGCAATCAGCCCCAGCATTTT.

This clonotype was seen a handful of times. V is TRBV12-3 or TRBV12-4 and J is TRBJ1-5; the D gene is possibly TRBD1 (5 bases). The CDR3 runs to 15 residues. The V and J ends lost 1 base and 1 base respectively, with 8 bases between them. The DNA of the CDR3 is TGTGCCAGCAGTTTAGTGGGACGGAGCAATCAGCCCCAGCATTTT. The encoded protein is CASSLVGRSNQPQHF.